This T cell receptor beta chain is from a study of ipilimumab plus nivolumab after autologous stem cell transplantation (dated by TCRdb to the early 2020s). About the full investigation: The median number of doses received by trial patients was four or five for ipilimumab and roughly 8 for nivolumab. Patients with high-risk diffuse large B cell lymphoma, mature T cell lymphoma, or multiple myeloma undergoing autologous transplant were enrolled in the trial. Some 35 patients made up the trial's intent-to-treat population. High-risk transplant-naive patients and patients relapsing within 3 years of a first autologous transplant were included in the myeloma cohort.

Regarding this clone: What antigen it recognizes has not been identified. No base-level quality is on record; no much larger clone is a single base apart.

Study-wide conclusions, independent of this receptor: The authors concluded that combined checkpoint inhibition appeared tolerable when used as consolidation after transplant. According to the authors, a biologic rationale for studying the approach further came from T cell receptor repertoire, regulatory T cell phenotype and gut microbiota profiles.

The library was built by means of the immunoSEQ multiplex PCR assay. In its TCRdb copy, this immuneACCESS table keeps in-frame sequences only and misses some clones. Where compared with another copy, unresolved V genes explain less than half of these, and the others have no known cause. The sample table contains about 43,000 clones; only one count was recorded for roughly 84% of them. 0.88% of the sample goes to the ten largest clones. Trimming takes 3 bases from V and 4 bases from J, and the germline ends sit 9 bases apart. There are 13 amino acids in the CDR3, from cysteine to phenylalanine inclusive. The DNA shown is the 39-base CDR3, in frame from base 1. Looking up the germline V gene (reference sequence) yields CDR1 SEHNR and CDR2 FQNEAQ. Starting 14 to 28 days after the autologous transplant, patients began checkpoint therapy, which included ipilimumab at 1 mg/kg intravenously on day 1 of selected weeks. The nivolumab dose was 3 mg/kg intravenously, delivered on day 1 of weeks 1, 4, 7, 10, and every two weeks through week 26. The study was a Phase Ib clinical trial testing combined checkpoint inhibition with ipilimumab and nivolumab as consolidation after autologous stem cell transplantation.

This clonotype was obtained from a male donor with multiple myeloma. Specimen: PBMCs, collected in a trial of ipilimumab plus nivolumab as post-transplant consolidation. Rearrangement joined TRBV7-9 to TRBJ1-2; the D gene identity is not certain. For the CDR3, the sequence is CASSFEPFYGYTF. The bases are TGTGCCAGCAGCTTCGAGCCGTTCTATGGCTACACCTTC.